This entry lists 20 T cell receptor beta chains sequenced from one sample in a study of vaccination and CD4 T cells after COVID-19 (dated by TCRdb to 2021 to 2024). The method behind the library was PCR. Sequenced using an Illumina iSeq 100. TCR sequencing of DNA from cultured CD4+ T cells used the Oncomine TCR Beta short-read assay at the Johns Hopkins FTIC core. TCRdb reprocessing: public reads trimmed at Q25 with fastp, clones called with MiXCR, in-frame beta chains kept. Rows with a matching CDR3 protein are joined into one entry that keeps the most common DNA and genes. The sample table holds roughly 4,200 distinct CDR3 sequences, of which roughly a fifth were seen once. Roughly 15% of the sample is taken by the ten largest. Their recognized antigens are unknown. This sample's treatment or condition label indicates: approximately nine-day PBMC culture with coronavirus spike peptide pools or control peptides (ViraFEST assay).

The sequencing input was CD4+ T cells from blood, cultured in vitro. These receptors all stem from a human donor who had recovered from COVID-19.

By share, this clonotype ranks as medium-sized. V usage is TRBV20-1 and J usage is TRBJ1-5, with D perhaps TRBD1 (5 bases). In germline, CDR1 is DFQATT, CDR2 SNEGSKA (reference sequence). The CDR3 is 13 amino acids. V dropped 3 bases and J dropped 7 bases, with 13 bases sitting between them. The CDR3 loop is CSASGGRGQPQHF. CDR3 sequence (DNA): TGCAGTGCTAGTGGGGGGAGAGGCCAGCCCCAGCATTTT.

This clonotype is labeled as medium-sized (0.01 to 0.1%). The V gene is TRBV5-5, the J gene TRBJ1-6, with D maybe TRBD1 (6 bases). Germline CDR1 is SGHKS and CDR2 is YYEKEE (reference sequence). V lost 0 bases, J lost 14 bases, and 15 bases lay in between. CDR3 length: 14 amino acids. Here the CDR3 DNA reads TGTGCCAGCAGCTTGGAACAGGGTCTTGCGACCCTCCACTTT. Its translation is CASSLEQGLATLHF.

The rearrangement links TRBV12-3 or TRBV12-4 to TRBJ1-2; D is possibly TRBD1 (6 bases). V lost 5 bases and J 3 bases, leaving 16 bases between the germline ends. The CDR3 covers 15 residues. CDR3 region: CASSPDGGKDYGYTF. In DNA form, the CDR3 reads TGTGCCAGCAGTCCCGACGGGGGCAAGGACTATGGCTACACCTTC.

In its sample, this clonotype is medium-sized. V and J are TRBV20-1 and TRBJ2-1; 8 nucleotides align to TRBD1. This CDR3 has 15 residues. V lost 0 bases, J lost 8 bases, and 9 bases stayed unmatched. Per germline, CDR1 DFQATT and CDR2 SNEGSKA (reference sequence). The CDR3 reads CSARDYGQGGDEQFF. In nucleotides, the CDR3 is TGCAGTGCTAGAGATTACGGACAGGGTGGGGATGAGCAGTTCTTC.

This clonotype has just a few counts. The genes are TRBV29-1 and TRBJ1-3, with D unresolved. This CDR3 has 15 amino acids. From germline, CDR1 is SQVTM and CDR2 ANQGSEA. Trimming left V 2 bases short and J 0 bases short, with 11 bases between. The CDR3 is CSVESGSRSGNTIYF. The CDR3 bases are TGCAGCGTTGAAAGCGGCAGCCGCTCTGGAAACACCATATATTTT.

The J gene is TRBJ1-1, the V gene TRBV4-1; no firm D call. The length of the CDR3 is 14 residues. V lost 0 bases to trimming and J lost 5 bases, with 10 bases between them. Germline assignment: CDR1 MGHRA and CDR2 YSYEKL. This CDR3 reads CASSQEKYMTEAFF. In DNA, the CDR3 is TGCGCCAGCAGCCAAGAAAAATATATGACTGAAGCTTTCTTT.

The chain joins TRBV29-1 to TRBJ2-3, with 8 nucleotides matching TRBD2. V lost 3 bases and J lost 3; bases outside the gene matches: 5. From germline, CDR1 is SQVTM and CDR2 ANQGSEA. The CDR3 totals 14 residues. In DNA, the CDR3 is TGCAGCGTTGATTACGGGGGGGGGACAGATACGCAGTATTTT. It codes for CSVDYGGGTDTQYF.

The genes are TRBV6-2 or TRBV6-3 and TRBJ2-2; either TRBD1 or TRBD2 may supply D (6 bases each). The CDR3 runs to 16 residues. In germline, CDR1 is MNHEY, CDR2 SVGEGT. Trimming removed 4 bases from V and 4 bases from J, with 16 bases in between. CDR3 nucleotides: TGTGCCAGCAGTTTAGAGGGGGGTGCCATCACCGGGGAGCTGTTTTTT. It specifies CASSLEGGAITGELFF.

This sequence joins TRBV19 and TRBJ2-5; 15 nucleotides align to TRBD2. The CDR3 contains 15 residues. Germline V CDR1 and CDR2: LNHDA, SQIVND (reference sequence). Trimming at V came to 6 bases and at J to 5 bases, leaving 4 bases not matched to a gene. This CDR3 is CASRGLAGGEETQYF. The DNA of the CDR3 is TGTGCCAGTAGGGGACTAGCGGGGGGTGAGGAGACCCAGTACTTC.

The sample holds a few counts of this clonotype. The chain uses TRBV19 and TRBJ2-3, with D hard to call. CDR1 LNHDA and CDR2 SQIVND come from the germline V gene (reference sequence). There are 13 residues in the CDR3. Trimming cost V 6 bases and J 0 bases, with 7 bases left between them. The CDR3 loop is CASRAASTDTQYF. In DNA form, the CDR3 reads TGTGCCAGTAGGGCCGCTAGCACAGATACGCAGTATTTT. Together with reference TRBV19 and TRBJ2-3, the CDR3 gives the full variable domain: DGGITQSPKYLFRKEGQNVTLSCEQNLNHDAMYWYRQDPGQGLRLIYYSQIVNDFQKGDIAEGYSVSREKKESFPLTVTSAQKNPTAFYLCASRAASTDTQYFGPGTRLTVL.

The table lists this clonotype with a few counts. The chain combines TRBV6-1 with TRBJ1-5, with D tentatively TRBD1 (6 bases). The CDR3 length is 18 residues. CDR1 and CDR2 from the germline V gene are MNHNS and SASEGT. Trimming left V 6 bases short and J 2 bases short, with 23 bases between. CDR3 sequence reads: CASRSRGAREYGNQPQHF. The CDR3 coding sequence is TGTGCCAGCAGGTCGAGGGGGGCGCGGGAATACGGCAATCAGCCCCAGCATTTT.

J is TRBJ1-6 and V is TRBV2, with 7 bases lining up with TRBD1. CDR1 is SNHLY and CDR2 is FYNNEI in the germline V gene. The CDR3 consists of 15 residues. V dropped 5 bases and J dropped 9; count of bases not matched to a gene: 10. CDR3 sequence reads: CASSPRQGLSSPLHF. The DNA of the CDR3 is TGTGCCAGCAGTCCTAGACAGGGATTATCTTCACCCCTCCACTTT.

This clonotype rates as large (0.1 to 1%). The rearrangement uses TRBV6-1 and TRBJ1-1; D gene unclear. Trimming removed 3 bases at V and 11 bases at J, with 13 bases between. The CDR3 runs to 12 residues. Per germline, CDR1 MNHNS and CDR2 SASEGT. CDR3 coding DNA: TGTGCCAGCAGTGAGCTGGGGATACTGGCTTTCTTT. Translated, it gives CASSELGILAFF.

J is TRBJ1-1 and V is TRBV30; D may be TRBD1 (6 bases). Trimming cost V 2 bases and J 10 bases, with 17 bases left between them. The CDR3 sequence is 13 residues long. Germline loops: CDR1 GTSNPN, CDR2 SVGIG (reference sequence). The CDR3 DNA is TGTGCCTGGAGTCCGGGACACGGTTGGGGAGCTTTCTTT. This sequence encodes CAWSPGHGWGAFF.

V gene TRBV5-1 combines with J gene TRBJ2-1, with D possibly TRBD2 on 5 matching bases. Germline V gives CDR1 SGHRS, CDR2 YFSETQ. This CDR3 comprises 15 residues. The germline V and J ends were trimmed by 2 bases and 0 bases, with 9 bases remaining between them. The CDR3 loop is CASSLQGSSYNEQFF. CDR3 DNA: TGCGCCAGCAGCTTACAAGGGAGCTCCTACAATGAGCAGTTCTTC.

This clonotype was seen a few times. The junction and the germline gene differ at one end; a read error may be behind it. The gene calls are TRBV27 and TRBJ2-6; 8 bases match TRBD2. The CDR3 spans 12 residues. Germline V gives CDR1 MNHEY, CDR2 SMNVEV (reference sequence). CDR3 bases: TGTGCCAGCAGCCGGGGGGGCAACGTCCTGACTTTC. Translating it yields CASSRGGNVLTF. Full variable domain (outside the CDR3, taken from reference TRBV27 and TRBJ2-6): EAQVTQNPRYLITVTGKKLTVTCSQNMNHEYMSWYRQDPGLGLRQIYYSMNVEVTDKGDVPEGYKVSRKEKRNFPLILESPSPNQTSLYFCASSRGGNVLTFGAGSRLTVL.

The gene calls are TRBV27 and TRBJ1-1; D call uncertain. CDR1 is MNHEY, CDR2 SMNVEV, per germline (reference sequence). Trimming took 4 bases from V and 10 from J, leaving 19 bases between them. The CDR3 sequence is 14 residues long. Here the CDR3 DNA reads TGTGCCAGCAGTTCCCTCTCGCTCCAACCAAGAGCTTTCTTT. Translating gives CASSSLSLQPRAFF.

This clonotype is medium-sized by share. CDR3 sequence: CASSQEREQGNQPQHF. The CDR3 DNA reads TGCGCCAGCAGCCAAGAAAGAGAACAGGGAAATCAGCCCCAGCATTTT. The rearrangement uses TRBV4-1 and TRBJ1-5; perhaps TRBD1 as D (6 bases). From germline, CDR1 is MGHRA and CDR2 YSYEKL. V was pared by 0 bases and J by 4 bases, with 13 bases between. This CDR3 region has 16 residues.

The chain recombines TRBV11-2 with TRBJ2-1; tentative D call: TRBD2 (5 bases). There are 11 residues in the CDR3. The V and J ends lost 5 bases and 10 bases respectively, with 9 bases between them. Germline V gives CDR1 SGHAT, CDR2 FQNNGV. Here the CDR3 reads CASSHQREQFF. As DNA, the CDR3 is TGTGCCAGCAGCCACCAGCGGGAGCAGTTCTTC.

This chain connects TRBV7-2 to TRBJ2-2; D is ambiguous. The germline CDR1 and CDR2 sequences are SGHTA and FQGNSA. Trimming pared 5 bases from V and 5 bases from J, leaving 15 bases between. This CDR3 is 15 amino acids long. Here the CDR3 DNA reads TGTGCCAGCAGCCCCTATCGGCCGGAGACCGGGGAGCTGTTTTTT. As protein: CASSPYRPETGELFF.